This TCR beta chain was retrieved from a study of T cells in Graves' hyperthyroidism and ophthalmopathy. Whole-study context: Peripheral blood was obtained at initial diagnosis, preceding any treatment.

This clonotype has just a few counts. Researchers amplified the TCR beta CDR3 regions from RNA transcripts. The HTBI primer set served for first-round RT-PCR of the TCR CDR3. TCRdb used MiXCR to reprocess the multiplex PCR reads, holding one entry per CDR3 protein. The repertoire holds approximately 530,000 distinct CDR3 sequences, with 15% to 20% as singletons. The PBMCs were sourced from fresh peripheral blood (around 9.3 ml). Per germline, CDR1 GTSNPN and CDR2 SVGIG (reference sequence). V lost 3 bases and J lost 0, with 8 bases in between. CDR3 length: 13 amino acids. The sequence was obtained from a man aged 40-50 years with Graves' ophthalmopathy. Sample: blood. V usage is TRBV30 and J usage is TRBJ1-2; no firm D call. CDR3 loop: CAWRRIANYGYTF. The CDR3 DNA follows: TGTGCCTGGAGAAGGATAGCTAACTATGGCTACACCTTC.